Sequencing of this TCR beta chain was carried out in a study of cytomegalovirus exposure and HLA in healthy donors. Overall study results and limits: Cytomegalovirus-associated status was assigned to some 160 TCR beta chains.

With 60 Vbeta and 13 Jbeta primers, the PCR was carried out. The authors' processing: In a later analysis, the count reached some 83 million unique TCR beta chains, with around 10 million shared. Generated by immunoSEQ multiplex PCR, the TCRdb table keeps only in-frame clones and is missing some. The D gene and trimming were derived from the DNA, and the V and J assignments and clone size from that table. The table records roughly 200,000 clones, over 65% of them present only once. There are 19 residues in the CDR3. For this clone: Antigen: not known.

Sequencing input: PBMCs. The chain employs TRBV21-1 and TRBJ2-1; TRBD2 reflects the table's D call only, with no check against the DNA. TRBV21-1 is assigned pseudogene status. The receptor comes from a man aged 35-49 years in good health and CMV-seropositive. The CDR3 DNA reads TGTGCCACCTACGAAAGGGGGACAGGGGGGACTAGCGGGATGGGTGAGCAGTTCTTC. The encoded protein is CATYERGTGGTSGMGEQFF.